This T cell receptor (beta chain) was identified in a study of blood T cell repertoires in COVID-19. About the study: Sample material is recorded as cDNA or gDNA derived from T cells, B-cell-depleted T cells, or PBMCs.

The Seattle patients, enrolled during active infection, were followed longitudinally. Germline CDR1 and CDR2: SGHRS and YFSETQ. V shed 4 bases, J shed 6 bases, and the junction held 10 bases outside the gene matches. The CDR3 is made up of 16 amino acids. In the authors' methods: Estimation of nucleated cell counts was performed using reference gene primer amplification. Data came from immunoSEQ multiplex PCR; TCRdb stores just in-frame clones and leaves some out. V and J calls and clone size are given by that table; D and trimming were obtained from the DNA. The sample has over 250,000 clones, approximately 84% seen once; the top ten hold about 1.5%.

Sequenced: peripheral blood. V usage is TRBV5-1 and J usage is TRBJ2-3; 11 bases map to TRBD2. This clonotype originated in a human donor with COVID-19, enrolled during active disease. The donor label of this sample is uncertain. The CDR3 DNA reads as TGCGCCAGCAGCGGGACTAGCGGCCGTCTCGGGGATACGCAGTATTTT. This gives the protein CASSGTSGRLGDTQYF.